These 27 T cell receptor beta chains came from one sample sequenced in a study of cytotoxic CD8 clonotypes in ibrutinib-treated CLL. TCRdb's copy holds only in-frame clones and misses some; the assay was immunoSEQ multiplex PCR. There are under 15,000 clones in the sample; 64% occur only once, and roughly two fifths lies in the top ten. The specimen was PBMCs, collected before ibrutinib treatment. The source of these receptors is a human donor with chronic lymphocytic leukemia.

J is TRBJ1-2 and V is TRBV7-9; perhaps TRBD1 as D (5 bases). Per the germline V gene, CDR1 is SEHNR and CDR2 is FQNEAQ (reference sequence). CDR3 length: 14 amino acids. The germline V and J ends were trimmed by 5 bases and 8 bases, with 18 bases remaining between them. CDR3 sequence (DNA): TGTGCCAGCAGCCCCCGAAGCGAAGGGACGGGCTACACCTTC. Residues: CASSPRSEGTGYTF. Full variable domain (rest looked up from reference TRBV7-9 and TRBJ1-2): DTGVSQNPRHKITKRGQNVTFRCDPISEHNRLYWYRQTLGQGPEFLTYFQNEAQLEKSRLLSDRFSAERPKGSFSTLEIQRTEQGDSAMYLCASSPRSEGTGYTFGSGTRLTVV.

This clone has only a few counts. The gene calls are TRBV5-4 and TRBJ1-1; TRBD1 aligns across 10 bases. This CDR3 has 16 residues. With 0 bases clipped from V and 3 bases from J, the junction kept 5 bases outside the gene matches. Germline values: CDR1 SGHNT, CDR2 YYREEE (reference sequence). CDR3 sequence reads: CASSLDAGTGDTEAFF. CDR3 in DNA: TGTGCCAGCAGCTTGGACGCAGGGACAGGGGACACTGAAGCTTTCTTT. The complete variable domain, with remaining parts taken from reference TRBV5-4 and TRBJ1-1, reads ETGVTQSPTHLIKTRGQQVTLRCSSQSGHNTVSWYQQALGQGPQFIFQYYREEENGRGNFPPRFSGLQFPNYSSELNVNALELDDSALYLCASSLDAGTGDTEAFFGQGTRLTVV.

The V call is TRBV19, the J call TRBJ1-1; TRBD1 matches at 9 bases. The CDR3 extends over 15 amino acids. V shed 6 bases, J shed 4 bases, and the junction held 9 bases outside the gene matches. Germline CDR1 reads LNHDA; CDR2 reads SQIVND (reference sequence). The CDR3 bases are TGTGCCAGTAGACGTACCGGGACAGGGATCACTGAAGCTTTCTTT. As protein: CASRRTGTGITEAFF.

This clone was seen just once. V usage is TRBV7-6 and J usage is TRBJ2-1; TRBD1 might be the D (7 bases). CDR3 length: 15 amino acids. The germline gives CDR1 SGHVS, CDR2 FNYEAQ. Trimming pared 2 bases from V and 8 bases from J, leaving 16 bases between. The CDR3 region is CASSLPETGRHEQFF. CDR3 nucleotides: TGTGCCAGCAGCTTACCTGAGACAGGGAGGCATGAGCAGTTCTTC.

The chain uses TRBV5-4 and TRBJ2-1; TRBD1 agrees at 8 bases. The CDR3 extends over 15 amino acids. Per germline, CDR1 SGHNT and CDR2 YYREEE (reference sequence). V lost 4 bases and J lost 6; bases outside the gene matches: 9. CDR3 in DNA: TGTGCCAGCAGCCAGGACAGGGCCCCTACCAATGAGCAGTTCTTC. This codes for CASSQDRAPTNEQFF.

This sequence joins TRBV5-1 and TRBJ1-5, with a possible D match to TRBD1 (5 bases). The CDR3 runs 15 residues. Trimming left V 1 base short and J 1 base short, with 9 bases between. Germline CDR1 reads SGHRS; CDR2 reads YFSETQ. The CDR3 sequence is CASSLLTGSNQPQHF. CDR3 DNA: TGCGCCAGCAGCTTGCTAACAGGCAGCAATCAGCCCCAGCATTTT.

CDR3 protein: CSAGTGGNYEQYF. CDR3 nucleotides: TGCAGCGCCGGGACAGGGGGCAACTACGAGCAGTACTTC. The V call is TRBV29-1, the J call TRBJ2-7, with 12 positions matching TRBD1. The CDR3 loop spans 13 amino acids. From germline, CDR1 is SQVTM and CDR2 ANQGSEA. V trimming: 7 bases; J trimming: 3 bases; junction bases outside the gene matches: 4.

The table lists this clone with a few counts. The chain uses TRBV29-1 and TRBJ1-2; D is ambiguous. Germline CDR1 and CDR2: SQVTM and ANQGSEA. The ends were cut back, 3 bases at V and 2 bases at J, with 7 bases in the middle. The CDR3 is 12 residues long. For the CDR3, the DNA is TGCAGCGTTGAGGCCAGCAACTATGGCTACACCTTC. It translates to CSVEASNYGYTF.

This chain joins TRBV5-4 and TRBJ2-5; the D gene is possibly TRBD1 (6 bases). Trimming cost V 1 base and J 5 bases, with 12 bases left between them. CDR1 and CDR2 from the germline V gene are SGHNT and YYREEE (reference sequence). The CDR3 spans 14 residues. The CDR3 DNA sequence: TGTGCCAGCAGCTTGTTTGGGGGCAGTGAGACCCAGTACTTC. Protein: CASSLFGGSETQYF.

This clone was seen only a few times. This rearrangement joins TRBV25-1 to TRBJ2-1; 7 nucleotides line up with TRBD2. The CDR3 is made up of 15 amino acids. The V gene's germline CDR1 is MGHDK and CDR2 SYGVNS. J was trimmed by 7 bases and V by 4 bases; bases with no gene match: 10. DNA of the CDR3: TGTGCCAGCAGTGCACCAGCGGGGAGAGGGAATGAGCAGTTCTTC. Translating it yields CASSAPAGRGNEQFF.

In its sample, this clone was seen many times. This chain uses TRBV19 with TRBJ2-5; TRBD1 might be the D (5 bases). The CDR3 loop spans 16 amino acids. V lost 4 bases to trimming and J lost 1 base, with 16 bases between them. Looked up from germline, CDR1 is LNHDA and CDR2 is SQIVND (reference sequence). The CDR3 loop reads CASSKSRAITQETQYF. CDR3 nucleotide sequence: TGTGCCAGTAGTAAGAGCAGGGCAATAACCCAAGAGACCCAGTACTTC.

The chain uses TRBV5-6 and TRBJ1-1; the D is unclear. Germline lookup yields CDR1 SGHDT and CDR2 YYEEEE. CDR3 length equals 12 residues. V lost 2 bases and J 8 bases, leaving 10 bases between the germline ends. The CDR3 DNA sequence: TGTGCCAGCAGCTTTGGGTTTTCAGAAGCTTTCTTT. Its translation is CASSFGFSEAFF.

The chain recombines TRBV5-6 with TRBJ1-1; 9 bases are a match to TRBD1. With V trimmed by 0 bases and J by 11 bases, 14 bases remained unmatched. The CDR3 covers 16 residues. CDR1 and CDR2 from the germline V gene are SGHDT and YYEEEE. The CDR3 region is CASSLDRGQFGLPAFF. As DNA, the CDR3 is TGTGCCAGCAGCTTGGACAGGGGGCAATTTGGGCTACCTGCTTTCTTT.

The sample holds a few counts of this clone. V and J are TRBV27 and TRBJ2-7; D gene uncertain. V lost 4 bases and J 3 bases, leaving 4 bases between the germline ends. Germline assignment: CDR1 MNHEY and CDR2 SMNVEV (reference sequence). This CDR3 spans 11 amino acids. The DNA of the CDR3 is TGTGCCAGCAGTTCTGGCTACGAGCAGTACTTC. Its translation: CASSSGYEQYF.

This clone was observed a handful of times. V gene TRBV4-1 combines with J gene TRBJ2-5; either TRBD1 or TRBD2 may fit D (5 bases each). V shed 4 bases and J shed 3 bases, with 12 bases lying between them. The CDR3 sequence is 14 residues long. Per germline, CDR1 MGHRA and CDR2 YSYEKL. The CDR3 loop is CASSLQAGEETQYF. DNA of the CDR3: TGCGCCAGCAGCCTACAGGCCGGGGAAGAGACCCAGTACTTC.

In this sample, this clone turned up a few times. Here the CDR3 reads CASSETGGRELFF. DNA for the CDR3: TGTGCCAGCAGTGAGACAGGGGGCCGGGAGCTGTTTTTT. The chain combines TRBV2 with TRBJ2-2; 10 bases match TRBD1. This CDR3 has 13 amino acids. CDR1 SNHLY and CDR2 FYNNEI come from the germline V gene. J lost 9 bases, V lost 3 bases, and 1 base had no gene match.

CDR3 amino acids: CASSSPRGEVFYEQYF. The CDR3, as DNA: TGTGCCAGCAGCTCCCCCAGGGGAGAGGTTTTCTACGAGCAGTACTTC. The chain employs TRBV11-2 and TRBJ2-7, with D maybe TRBD1 (6 bases). CDR1 is SGHAT, CDR2 FQNNGV, per germline. The CDR3 has 16 residues. Trimming took off 4 bases at V and 3 bases at J, with 19 bases between the two ends.

The chain employs TRBV13 and TRBJ2-1; D call uncertain. Germline assignment: CDR1 PRHDT and CDR2 FYEKMQ (reference sequence). The V end was cut by 0 bases, the J end by 0 bases, with 18 bases between. The CDR3 length is 19 residues. CDR3 in DNA: TGTGCCAGCAGCTTAGGTCTCTATCCGGGCAGAAACTCCTACAATGAGCAGTTCTTC. This encodes CASSLGLYPGRNSYNEQFF. The full variable domain, its missing parts supplied by reference TRBV13 and TRBJ2-1, is AAGVIQSPRHLIKEKRETATLKCYPIPRHDTVYWYQQGPGQDPQFLISFYEKMQSDKGSIPDRFSAQQFSDYHSELNMSSLELGDSALYFCASSLGLYPGRNSYNEQFFGPGTRLTVL.

The chain employs TRBV12-5 and TRBJ2-7; D ambiguous. V was cut by 1 base and J by 0 bases, with 19 bases left in between. This CDR3 spans 18 amino acids. Germline CDR1 reads LGHNT; CDR2 reads FRNRAP. CDR3 region: CASGLGEWWSLSSYEQYF. For the CDR3, the DNA is TGTGCTAGTGGTTTGGGAGAATGGTGGAGCCTAAGCTCCTACGAGCAGTACTTC. The full variable domain, completed using reference TRBV12-5 and TRBJ2-7, is DARVTQTPRHKVTEMGQEVTMRCQPILGHNTVFWYRQTMMQGLELLAYFRNRAPLDDSGMPKDRFSAEMPDATLATLKIQPSEPRDSAVYFCASGLGEWWSLSSYEQYFGPGTRLTVT.

The chain is built from TRBV4-1 and TRBJ2-7; D could derive from TRBD1 or TRBD2 (6 bases each). Trimming removed 1 base from V and 3 bases from J, with 10 bases in between. The CDR3 is made up of 14 amino acids. Per the germline V gene, CDR1 is MGHRA and CDR2 is YSYEKL. The CDR3 reads CASSQAGARYEQYF. The CDR3 DNA is TGCGCCAGCAGCCAAGCGGGGGCCCGCTACGAGCAGTACTTC.

This clone was detected ten times or more. Additional DNA sequences in this sample encode the identical CDR3. This chain connects TRBV11-2 to TRBJ2-7; D unclear. Trimming stripped 0 bases from V and 2 bases from J, with 2 bases between. Germline V gives CDR1 SGHAT, CDR2 FQNNGV. The CDR3 is 12 residues long. CDR3 DNA: TGTGCCAGCAGCTTAGACACCTACGAGCAGTACTTC. As protein: CASSLDTYEQYF.

This clone was observed at least ten times. The gene calls are TRBV11-2 and TRBJ2-1, with TRBD1 identical over 8 bases. There are 15 residues in the CDR3. In germline, CDR1 is SGHAT, CDR2 FQNNGV. Trimming at V came to 1 base and at J to 3 bases, leaving 2 bases not matched to a gene. The CDR3 sequence is CASSLAQGDYNEQFF. Written as DNA, the CDR3 is TGTGCCAGCAGCTTAGCACAGGGGGACTACAATGAGCAGTTCTTC.

This chain connects TRBV5-6 to TRBJ1-6; TRBD1 matches 7 bases. CDR3 length equals 15 residues. Germline lookup yields CDR1 SGHDT and CDR2 YYEEEE. V trimming: 3 bases; J trimming: 6 bases; junction bases outside the gene matches: 6. The CDR3 DNA follows: TGTGCCAGCAGCTCGAAGGGGGCGGGTAATTCACCCCTCCACTTT. It specifies CASSSKGAGNSPLHF.

This clone showed up just a few times. The J gene is TRBJ2-5, the V gene TRBV7-9; 9 bases agree with TRBD2. J lost 6 bases, V lost 8 bases, and 7 bases had no gene match. CDR3 length: 13 residues. CDR1 and CDR2 from the germline V gene are SEHNR and FQNEAQ (reference sequence). CDR3 in amino acids: CASGEAGGKTQYF. The CDR3 nucleotides read TGTGCCAGCGGAGAAGCGGGGGGAAAGACCCAGTACTTC.

This clone was detected a few times. This chain joins TRBV21-1 and TRBJ1-6. TRBV21-1 is a pseudogene. The CDR3 loop spans 23 amino acids. The CDR3 nucleotides read TGTGCCAGCAGCAAAGAAAGTTATGATGGCAGTTCGCCCGAGGGCTCCTATAATTCACCCCTCCACTTT. Its protein is CASSKESYDGSSPEGSYNSPLHF.

This clone has only one observation. The chain combines TRBV5-1 with TRBJ1-1; D call uncertain. Trimming shortened V by 4 bases and J by 8 bases, and 15 bases separated the two germline ends. The CDR3 runs 13 residues. Germline V lookup: CDR1 SGHRS, CDR2 YFSETQ. The CDR3 DNA is TGCGCCAGCAGCCCCGAGCTCGGGTCGGAAGCTTTCTTT. The encoded protein is CASSPELGSEAFF.

This clone has more than one count but fewer than ten. The chain couples TRBV15 to TRBJ1-5, with no clear D. The CDR3 contains 12 residues. Germline values: CDR1 LNHNV, CDR2 YYDKDF (reference sequence). The V and J ends lost 3 bases and 7 bases respectively, with 7 bases between them. The CDR3 sequence is CATSRLGQPQHF. CDR3 coding DNA: TGTGCCACCAGCAGGCTGGGACAGCCCCAGCATTTT.